Presented here are 15 T cell receptor beta chains from one specimen sequenced in a study of T cell responses to AZD1222 COVID-19 vaccine. The repertoire was sequenced with immunoSEQ multiplex PCR; TCRdb's copy has only in-frame clones and lacks some. The sample contains approximately 150,000 clones, more than 85% of which appear only once. Sample: peripheral blood, taken on day 0 of AZD1222 vaccination. The origin of the receptors is an adult in good health.

The chain uses TRBV4-1 and TRBJ2-2; 11 nucleotides line up with TRBD2. The V gene's germline CDR1 is MGHRA and CDR2 YSYEKL. This CDR3 has 19 residues. The ends lost 0 bases at V and 7 bases at J; junction bases unmatched: 13. The CDR3 coding sequence is TGCGCCAGCAGCCAAGATACCGGTAGCGGGGGGGCCTTAGTCGGGGAGCTGTTTTTT. This encodes CASSQDTGSGGALVGELFF.

The chain recombines TRBV30 with TRBJ1-2; no reliable D call. This CDR3 region has 13 residues. V was trimmed by 4 bases and J by 0 bases, leaving 9 bases between them. CDR1 and CDR2 (germline): GTSNPN, SVGIG (reference sequence). In DNA form, the CDR3 reads TGTGCCTGGACGGGTAGGGCTAACTATGGCTACACCTTC. Residues: CAWTGRANYGYTF.

The chain employs TRBV28 and TRBJ2-7; D possibly corresponds to TRBD2 (6 bases). Germline CDR1 and CDR2: MDHEN and SYDVKM. Trimming took 3 bases from V and 7 from J, leaving 10 bases between them. The CDR3 length is 12 residues. This chain's CDR3 is CASSLLAGEQYF. The CDR3 nucleotides are TGTGCCAGCAGTTTGTTGGCGGGAGAGCAGTACTTC.

The chain joins TRBV3-1 (or the pseudogene TRBV3-2) to TRBJ1-3; 10 bases match TRBD1. Germline CDR1 reads LGHDT; CDR2 reads YNNKEL (reference sequence). The CDR3 totals 15 residues. V lost 3 bases to trimming and J lost 9 bases; unmatched junction nucleotides: 8. The CDR3 nucleotides read TGTGCCAGCAGCCAGGGGACAGGGGAGTGGAGCACCATATATTTT. Translating gives CASSQGTGEWSTIYF.

The gene calls are TRBV12-3 or TRBV12-4 and TRBJ2-7; D may be TRBD2 (6 bases). V was clipped by 3 bases and J by 8 bases, with 14 bases between them. The CDR3 runs to 13 residues. For the CDR3, the DNA is TGTGCCAGCAGTTTGTGGAGGGAAGGTCAGCAGTACTTC. This sequence encodes CASSLWREGQQYF.

The rearrangement uses TRBV6-2 or TRBV6-3 and TRBJ1-2, with no clear D. The germline CDR1 and CDR2 sequences are MNHEY and SVGEGT. Deletions cut 0 bases from V and 7 bases from J, with 12 bases between. The CDR3 contains 14 residues. In nucleotides, the CDR3 is TGTGCCAGCAGTTACTCGGCAGCCCCGGGTGGCTACACCTTC. Amino acid sequence: CASSYSAAPGGYTF.

The chain combines TRBV6-5 with TRBJ2-7; D may match TRBD1 or TRBD2 (5 bases each). Germline V gives CDR1 MNHEY, CDR2 SVGAGI. Trimming pared 5 bases from V and 4 bases from J, leaving 15 bases between. The CDR3 consists of 14 residues. This CDR3 reads CASSNLGVAYEQYF. In nucleotides, the CDR3 is TGTGCCAGCAGTAACCTGGGGGTAGCGTACGAGCAGTACTTC.

The chain couples TRBV25-1 to TRBJ1-6, with a tentative D call TRBD1 (6 bases). Looked up from germline, CDR1 is MGHDK and CDR2 is SYGVNS. The ends were cut back, 3 bases at V and 7 bases at J, with 16 bases in the middle. This CDR3 is built from 16 residues. The CDR3 region is CASSDLFRGGNSPLHF. The DNA of the CDR3 is TGTGCCAGCAGTGATCTTTTCAGGGGAGGAAATTCACCCCTCCACTTT.

The rearrangement joins TRBV5-1 to TRBJ2-3, with D maybe TRBD2 (5 bases). This CDR3 region has 15 residues. The germline V gene has CDR1 SGHRS and CDR2 YFSETQ. V was clipped by 0 bases and J by 6 bases, with 14 bases between them. CDR3 in amino acids: CASSLVEGPPDTQYF. DNA of the CDR3: TGCGCCAGCAGCTTGGTTGAGGGCCCCCCGGATACGCAGTATTTT.

The V and J genes are TRBV6-5 and TRBJ2-3; D not resolved. V dropped 0 bases and J dropped 2 bases, with 9 bases sitting between them. This CDR3 comprises 15 residues. CDR1 and CDR2 (germline): MNHEY, SVGAGI. Written as DNA, the CDR3 is TGTGCCAGCAGTTACTCTGGACGCTACACAGATACGCAGTATTTT. This encodes CASSYSGRYTDTQYF.

V and J are TRBV4-1 and TRBJ2-7; no firm D call. Germline assignment: CDR1 MGHRA and CDR2 YSYEKL. V shed 0 bases and J shed 3 bases, with 9 bases lying between them. The CDR3 totals 14 residues. CDR3 region: CASSQDRQGYEQYF. As DNA, the CDR3 is TGCGCCAGCAGCCAAGATCGCCAAGGCTACGAGCAGTACTTC.

J is TRBJ2-7 and V is TRBV25-1, with D unresolved. CDR3 size: 10 residues. Germline V CDR1 and CDR2: MGHDK, SYGVNS. Trimming took off 6 bases at V and 3 bases at J, with 3 bases between the two ends. The CDR3 spells CASRHYEQYF. The CDR3 DNA is TGTGCCAGCAGACACTACGAGCAGTACTTC.

The chain employs TRBV6-5 and TRBJ2-2, with TRBD1 as a possible D gene (5 bases). Per the germline V gene, CDR1 is MNHEY and CDR2 is SVGAGI. The CDR3 sequence is 14 residues long. V gave up 0 bases and J gave up 5 bases, with 7 bases separating them. The CDR3 nucleotides are TGTGCCAGCAGTTACTCTCAGGGTACCGGGGAGCTGTTTTTT. Its translation: CASSYSQGTGELFF.

The chain uses TRBV4-3 and TRBJ2-1; 9 bases are a match to TRBD2. CDR1 and CDR2 (germline): LGHNA, YSLEER. V shed 0 bases and J 9 bases; nucleotides not matched to a gene: 9. The CDR3 totals 16 residues. DNA of the CDR3: TGCGCCAGCAGCCAAGAGGTCCGGCGGGGGGGCCGTGAGCAGTTCTTC. Protein product: CASSQEVRRGGREQFF.

The chain links TRBV4-3 to TRBJ1-1; no clear D gene. V was clipped by 0 bases and J by 3 bases, with 8 bases between them. This CDR3 region has 14 residues. Per the germline V gene, CDR1 is LGHNA and CDR2 is YSLEER. Here the CDR3 reads CASSQDIADTEAFF. Written as DNA, the CDR3 is TGCGCCAGCAGCCAAGATATTGCGGACACTGAAGCTTTCTTT.